Shown below are 10 T cell receptor beta chains from a single sample sequenced in a study of cytomegalovirus exposure and HLA in healthy donors. Primers for the PCR totalled 60 Vbeta and 13 Jbeta. Some clones are missing from TCRdb's copy, which holds only in-frame ones; the method was immunoSEQ multiplex PCR. The sample records under 100,000 clones, over 70% being singletons. The sample was PBMCs. The receptors stem from a boy aged 10-17 years in good health and CMV-seronegative.

This clone is a singleton in its sample. The chain joins TRBV23-1 to TRBJ1-5; weak D call: TRBD1 (5 bases). TRBV23-1 counts as an open reading frame of uncertain function. The V gene lost 9 bases and the J gene lost 0 bases, with 15 bases spanning the gap. The CDR3 is made up of 15 amino acids. The CDR3 sequence: CARETRDFSNQPQHF. The CDR3 coding sequence is TGCGCCAGGGAAACCCGGGACTTTAGCAATCAGCCCCAGCATTTT.

The rearrangement uses TRBV5-1 and TRBJ1-1; D is possibly TRBD1 (6 bases). This CDR3 has 12 residues. Germline lookup yields CDR1 SGHRS and CDR2 YFSETQ. V was clipped by 5 bases and J by 5 bases, with 10 bases between them. In nucleotides, the CDR3 is TGCGCCAGCAGAGCCGACAGGACTGAAGCTTTCTTT. The encoded protein is CASRADRTEAFF.

This rearrangement joins TRBV7-9 to TRBJ2-5, with D possibly matching TRBD1 (5 bases). V lost 3 bases to trimming and J lost 5 bases, with 16 bases between them. The CDR3 runs to 15 residues. Germline CDR1 SEHNR, CDR2 FQNEAQ (reference sequence). CDR3 loop: CASSLSSQGYETQYF. As DNA, the CDR3 is TGTGCCAGCAGCTTGTCGAGCCAGGGATACGAGACCCAGTACTTC. The full variable domain, with the rest looked up from reference TRBV7-9 and TRBJ2-5, is DTGVSQNPRHKITKRGQNVTFRCDPISEHNRLYWYRQTLGQGPEFLTYFQNEAQLEKSRLLSDRFSAERPKGSFSTLEIQRTEQGDSAMYLCASSLSSQGYETQYFGPGTRLLVL.

The chain links TRBV6-1 to TRBJ1-5; the D gene is possibly TRBD1 (6 bases). The V end lost 4 bases, the J end lost 5 bases, and 12 bases lay between the germline ends. The CDR3 runs 14 residues. CDR1 is MNHNS and CDR2 is SASEGT in the germline V gene. This chain's CDR3 is CASSGTATDQPQHF. CDR3 nucleotides: TGTGCCAGCAGTGGGACAGCTACTGATCAGCCCCAGCATTTT.

This clone was picked up one time. This CDR3 is CASSISTGSEQYF. For the CDR3, the DNA is TGTGCCAGTAGTATATCGACAGGCTCCGAGCAGTACTTC. This sequence joins TRBV19 and TRBJ2-7, with D perhaps matching TRBD1 (6 bases). This CDR3 spans 13 amino acids. Germline V lookup: CDR1 LNHDA, CDR2 SQIVND (reference sequence). Trimming removed 2 bases at V and 6 bases at J, with 11 bases between.

CDR3 sequence: CASSYGGRGDYTF. Written as DNA, the CDR3 is TGTGCCAGCAGTTACGGGGGCAGGGGTGACTACACCTTC. The genes are TRBV6-5 and TRBJ1-2; the D gene is possibly TRBD1 (6 bases). The ends were cut back, 2 bases at V and 10 bases at J, with 14 bases in the middle. The CDR3 extends over 13 amino acids. Germline CDR1 reads MNHEY; CDR2 reads SVGAGI.

The rearrangement links TRBV7-2 to TRBJ1-5, with a possible D match to TRBD1 (6 bases). The CDR3 runs 12 residues. V dropped 5 bases and J dropped 7 bases, with 9 bases sitting between them. The V gene's germline CDR1 is SGHTA and CDR2 FQGNSA. In DNA form, the CDR3 reads TGTGCCAGCAGCCCCACAGGGCAGCCCCAGCATTTT. Translated: CASSPTGQPQHF.

The rearrangement joins TRBV7-9 to TRBJ2-3, with TRBD1 matching 7 bases. The CDR3 length is 14 residues. J lost 4 bases, V lost 8 bases, and 9 bases had no gene match. CDR1 is SEHNR and CDR2 is FQNEAQ in the germline V gene (reference sequence). CDR3 amino acids: CASVLPGGPDTQYF. CDR3 DNA: TGTGCCAGCGTCTTGCCAGGGGGACCAGATACGCAGTATTTT.

The chain employs TRBV19 and TRBJ2-2; 7 nucleotides agree with TRBD1. Trimming cost V 7 bases and J 3 bases; bases outside gene matches: 5. The germline V gene encodes CDR1 LNHDA and CDR2 SQIVND (reference sequence). This CDR3 is built from 14 residues. CDR3 in DNA: TGTGCCAGTACCGGGACAGAATACACCGGGGAGCTGTTTTTT. This codes for CASTGTEYTGELFF.

The chain recombines TRBV7-9 with TRBJ1-2, with D perhaps TRBD1 (5 bases). Germline CDR1 is SEHNR and CDR2 is FQNEAQ (reference sequence). The germline V and J ends were trimmed by 4 bases and 3 bases, with 12 bases remaining between them. This CDR3 is built from 14 residues. The CDR3 bases are TGTGCCAGCAGCTGGGGGGGTAACGACTATGGCTACACCTTC. As protein: CASSWGGNDYGYTF.